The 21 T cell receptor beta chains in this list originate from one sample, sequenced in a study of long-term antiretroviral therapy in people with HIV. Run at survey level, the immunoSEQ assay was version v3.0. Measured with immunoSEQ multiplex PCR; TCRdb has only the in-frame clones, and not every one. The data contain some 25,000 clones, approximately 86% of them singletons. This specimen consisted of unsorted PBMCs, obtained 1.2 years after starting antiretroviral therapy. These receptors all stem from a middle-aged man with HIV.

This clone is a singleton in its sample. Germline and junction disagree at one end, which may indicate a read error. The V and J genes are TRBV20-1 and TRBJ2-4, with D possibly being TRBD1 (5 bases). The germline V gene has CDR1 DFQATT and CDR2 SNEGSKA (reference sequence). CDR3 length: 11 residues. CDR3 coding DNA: TGCAGTGCTAGAGGGGGCAGTATCTCCACATTC. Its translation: CSARGGSISTF.

Written as DNA, the CDR3 is TGTGCCAGCAGCGCCAGGGGAGCGGGGGGGCCTATATATACCGGGGAGCTGTTTTTT. It yields the protein CASSARGAGGPIYTGELFF. The J gene is TRBJ2-2, the V gene TRBV11-2; TRBD2 agrees at 10 bases. V lost 5 bases and J lost 5; bases outside the gene matches: 17. The length of the CDR3 is 19 residues. The germline V gene encodes CDR1 SGHAT and CDR2 FQNNGV.

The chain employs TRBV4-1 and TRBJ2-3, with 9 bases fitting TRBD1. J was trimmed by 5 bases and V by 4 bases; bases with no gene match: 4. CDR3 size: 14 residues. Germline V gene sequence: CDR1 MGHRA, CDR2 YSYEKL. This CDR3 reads CASSLRDREDTQYF. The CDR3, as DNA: TGCGCCAGCAGCCTCCGGGACAGGGAAGATACGCAGTATTTT.

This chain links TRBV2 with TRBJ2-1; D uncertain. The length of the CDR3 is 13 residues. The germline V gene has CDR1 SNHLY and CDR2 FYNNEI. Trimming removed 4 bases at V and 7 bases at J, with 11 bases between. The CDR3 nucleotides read TGTGCCAGCAGTGTGCTTAGTGCGAATGAGCAGTTCTTC. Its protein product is CASSVLSANEQFF. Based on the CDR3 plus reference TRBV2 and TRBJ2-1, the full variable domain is EPEVTQTPSHQVTQMGQEVILRCVPISNHLYFYWYRQILGQKVEFLVSFYNNEISEKSEIFDDQFSVERPDGSNFTLKIRSTKLEDSAMYFCASSVLSANEQFFGPGTRLTVL.

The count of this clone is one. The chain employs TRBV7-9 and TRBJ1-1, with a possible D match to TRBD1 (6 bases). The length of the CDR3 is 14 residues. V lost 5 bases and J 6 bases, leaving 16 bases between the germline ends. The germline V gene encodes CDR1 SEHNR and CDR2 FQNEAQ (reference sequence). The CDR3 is CASSPRQGRAEAFF. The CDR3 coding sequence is TGTGCCAGCAGCCCCCGGCAGGGGAGGGCTGAAGCTTTCTTT.

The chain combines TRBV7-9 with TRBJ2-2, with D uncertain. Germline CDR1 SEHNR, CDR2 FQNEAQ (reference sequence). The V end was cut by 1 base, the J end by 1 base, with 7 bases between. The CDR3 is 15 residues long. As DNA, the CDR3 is TGTGCCAGCAGCTTAGTGGCAGTGAACACCGGGGAGCTGTTTTTT. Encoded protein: CASSLVAVNTGELFF.

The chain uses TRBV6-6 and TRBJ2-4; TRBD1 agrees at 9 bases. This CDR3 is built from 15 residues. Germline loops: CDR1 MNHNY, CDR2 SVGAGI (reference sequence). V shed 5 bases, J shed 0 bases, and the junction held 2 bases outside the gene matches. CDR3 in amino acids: CASSIQGAAKNIQYF. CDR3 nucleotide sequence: TGTGCCAGCAGTATACAGGGGGCAGCCAAAAACATTCAGTACTTC.

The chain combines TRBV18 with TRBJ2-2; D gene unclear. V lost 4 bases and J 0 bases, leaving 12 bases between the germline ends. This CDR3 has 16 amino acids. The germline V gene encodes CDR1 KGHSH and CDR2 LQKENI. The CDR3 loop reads CASSRLPEPNTGELFF. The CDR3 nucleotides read TGTGCCAGCTCACGACTCCCGGAGCCGAACACCGGGGAGCTGTTTTTT.

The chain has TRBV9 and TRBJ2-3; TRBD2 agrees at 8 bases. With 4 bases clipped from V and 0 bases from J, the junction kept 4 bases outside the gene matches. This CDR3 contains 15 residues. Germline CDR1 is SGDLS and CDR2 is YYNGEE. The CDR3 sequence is CASSSREGSTDTQYF. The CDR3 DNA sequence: TGTGCCAGCAGCTCCCGGGAGGGGAGCACAGATACGCAGTATTTT.

CDR3 nucleotide sequence: TGTGCCAGTTTGGGTGGCGGAACTACCTACGAGCAGTACTTC. Its translation: CASLGGGTTYEQYF. This chain uses TRBV28 with TRBJ2-7; D is unclear. Trimming removed 9 bases at V and 2 bases at J, with 17 bases between. This CDR3 region has 14 residues. Germline lookup yields CDR1 MDHEN and CDR2 SYDVKM. The full variable domain, with the rest looked up from reference TRBV28 and TRBJ2-7, is DVKVTQSSRYLVKRTGEKVFLECVQDMDHENMFWYRQDPGLGLRLIYFSYDVKMKEKGDIPEGYSVSREKKERFSLILESASTNQTSMYLCASLGGGTTYEQYFGPGTRLTVT.

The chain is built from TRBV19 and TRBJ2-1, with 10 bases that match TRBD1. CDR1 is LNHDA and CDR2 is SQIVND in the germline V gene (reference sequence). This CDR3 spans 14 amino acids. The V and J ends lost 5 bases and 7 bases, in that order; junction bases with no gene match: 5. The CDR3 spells CASSFGQGGNEQFF. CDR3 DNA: TGTGCCAGTAGTTTTGGACAGGGGGGAAATGAGCAGTTCTTC.

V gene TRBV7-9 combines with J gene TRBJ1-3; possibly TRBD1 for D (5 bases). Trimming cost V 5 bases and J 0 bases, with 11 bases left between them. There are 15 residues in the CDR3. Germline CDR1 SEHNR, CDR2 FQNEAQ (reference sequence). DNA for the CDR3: TGTGCCAGCAGCATCGTAAGGGGCTCTGGAAACACCATATATTTT. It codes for CASSIVRGSGNTIYF.

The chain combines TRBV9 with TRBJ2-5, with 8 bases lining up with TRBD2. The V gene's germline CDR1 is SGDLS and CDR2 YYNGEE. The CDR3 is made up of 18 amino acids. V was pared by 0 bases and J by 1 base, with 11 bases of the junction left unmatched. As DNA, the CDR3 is TGTGCCAGCAGCGTAGGAGCGTGGAGCGGGGGCTCCCAAGAGACCCAGTACTTC. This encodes CASSVGAWSGGSQETQYF.

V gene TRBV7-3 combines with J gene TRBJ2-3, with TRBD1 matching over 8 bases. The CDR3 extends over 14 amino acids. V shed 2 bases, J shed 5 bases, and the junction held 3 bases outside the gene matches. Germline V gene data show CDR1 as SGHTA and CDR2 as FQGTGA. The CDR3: CASSLQGAEDTQYF. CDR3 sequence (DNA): TGTGCCAGCAGCTTACAGGGGGCCGAAGATACGCAGTATTTT.

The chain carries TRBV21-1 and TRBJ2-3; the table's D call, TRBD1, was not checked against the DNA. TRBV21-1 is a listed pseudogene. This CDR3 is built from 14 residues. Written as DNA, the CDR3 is TGTGCCAGCAGCTCCCGGGACAGGCTAGATACGCAGTATTTT. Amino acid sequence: CASSSRDRLDTQYF.

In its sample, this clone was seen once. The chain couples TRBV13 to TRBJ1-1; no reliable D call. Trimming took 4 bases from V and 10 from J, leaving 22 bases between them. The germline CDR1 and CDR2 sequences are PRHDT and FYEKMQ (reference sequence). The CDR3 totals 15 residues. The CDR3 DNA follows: TGTGCCAGCAGCTCCGATTCAGGTACGGCCTTGGGAGCTTTCTTT. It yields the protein CASSSDSGTALGAFF.

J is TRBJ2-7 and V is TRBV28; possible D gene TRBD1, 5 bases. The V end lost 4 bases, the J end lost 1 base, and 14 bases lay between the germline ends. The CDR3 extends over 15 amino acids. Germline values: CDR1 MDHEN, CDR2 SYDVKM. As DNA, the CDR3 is TGTGCCAGCAGTTCCACAGGTTCAGATTCCTACGAGCAGTACTTC. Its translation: CASSSTGSDSYEQYF.

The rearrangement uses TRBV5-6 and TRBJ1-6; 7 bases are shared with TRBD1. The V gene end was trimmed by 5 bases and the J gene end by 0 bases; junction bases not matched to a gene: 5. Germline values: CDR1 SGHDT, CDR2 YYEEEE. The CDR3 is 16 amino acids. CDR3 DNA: TGTGCCAGCAGTTCGACAGGGAGCTCCTATAATTCACCCCTCCACTTT. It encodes CASSSTGSSYNSPLHF. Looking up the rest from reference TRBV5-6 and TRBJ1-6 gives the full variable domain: DAGVTQSPTHLIKTRGQQVTLRCSPKSGHDTVSWYQQALGQGPQFIFQYYEEEERQRGNFPDRFSGHQFPNYSSELNVNALLLGDSALYLCASSSTGSSYNSPLHFGNGTRLTVT.

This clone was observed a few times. This CDR3 is CASTPNSYSNQPQHF. The CDR3 bases are TGTGCCAGCACCCCCAACAGTTATAGCAATCAGCCCCAGCATTTT. The chain is built from TRBV5-5 and TRBJ1-5; D not resolved. CDR1 is SGHKS, CDR2 YYEKEE, per germline (reference sequence). This CDR3 has 15 amino acids. V lost 6 bases, J lost 0 bases, and 13 bases lay in between.

This CDR3 is CASSLRGSSLYGYTF. The DNA of the CDR3 is TGTGCCAGCAGTTTACGGGGCAGTTCCCTGTATGGCTACACCTTC. The chain joins TRBV28 to TRBJ1-2, with D possibly TRBD1 on 5 matching bases. Germline assignment: CDR1 MDHEN and CDR2 SYDVKM. This CDR3 region has 15 residues. V lost 2 bases to trimming and J lost 5 bases, with 15 bases between them.

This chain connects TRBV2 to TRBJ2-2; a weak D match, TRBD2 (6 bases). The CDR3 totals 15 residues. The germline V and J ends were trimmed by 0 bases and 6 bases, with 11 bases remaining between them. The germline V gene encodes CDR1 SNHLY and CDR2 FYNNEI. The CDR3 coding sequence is TGTGCCAGCAGTGAAGCGCGGGACCAAGCCGGGGAGCTGTTTTTT. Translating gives CASSEARDQAGELFF.